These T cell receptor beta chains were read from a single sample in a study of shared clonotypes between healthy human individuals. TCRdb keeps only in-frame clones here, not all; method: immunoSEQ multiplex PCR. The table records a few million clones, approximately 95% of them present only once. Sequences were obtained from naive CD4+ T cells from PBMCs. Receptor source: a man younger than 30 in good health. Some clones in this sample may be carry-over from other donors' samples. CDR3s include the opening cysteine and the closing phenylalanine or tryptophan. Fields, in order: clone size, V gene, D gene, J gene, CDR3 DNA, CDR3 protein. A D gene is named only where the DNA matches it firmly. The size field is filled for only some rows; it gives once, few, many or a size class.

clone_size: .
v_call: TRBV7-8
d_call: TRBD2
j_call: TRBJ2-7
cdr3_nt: TGTGCCAGCAGCCTCGGACTAGAGTACTACGAGCAGTACTTC
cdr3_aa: CASSLGLEYYEQYF

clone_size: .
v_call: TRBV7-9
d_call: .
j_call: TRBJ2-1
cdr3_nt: TGTGCCAGCAGCTTAGCACAGGAGCAGTTCTTC
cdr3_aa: CASSLAQEQFF

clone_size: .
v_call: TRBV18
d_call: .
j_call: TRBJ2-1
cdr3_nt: TGTGCCAGCTCACCACCATCCTACAATGAGCAGTTCTTC
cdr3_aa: CASSPPSYNEQFF

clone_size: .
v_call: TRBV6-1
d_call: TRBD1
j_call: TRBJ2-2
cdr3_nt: TGTGCCAGCAGTGACTGGACAGGTTACACCGGGGAGCTGTTTTTT
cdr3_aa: CASSDWTGYTGELFF

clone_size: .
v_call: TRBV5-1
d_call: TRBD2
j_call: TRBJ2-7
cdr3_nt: TGCGCCAGCAGCTTGGCGGGGGGAGGGAGCTACGAGCAGTACTTC
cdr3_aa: CASSLAGGGSYEQYF

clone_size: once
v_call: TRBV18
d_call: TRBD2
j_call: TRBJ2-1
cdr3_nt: TGTGCCAGCTCACCGGCGGTAGCGGGAGCCTCCTACAATGAGCAGTTCTTC
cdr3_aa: CASSPAVAGASYNEQFF

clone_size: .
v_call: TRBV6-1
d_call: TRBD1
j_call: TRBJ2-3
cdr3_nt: TGTGCCAGCAGTGAGGGACAGGGCGCAGATACGCAGTATTTT
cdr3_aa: CASSEGQGADTQYF

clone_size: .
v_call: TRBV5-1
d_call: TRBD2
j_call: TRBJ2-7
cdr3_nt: TGCGCCAGCAGCTTGGTTCTGTGGCTAGCGGACCGCTTTTACGAGCAGTACTTC
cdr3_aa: CASSLVLWLADRFYEQYF

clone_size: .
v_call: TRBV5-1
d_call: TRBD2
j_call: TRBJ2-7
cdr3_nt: TGCGCCAGCAGCCCACTAGCGGGAGGGCCCCACGAGCAGTACTTC
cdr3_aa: CASSPLAGGPHEQYF

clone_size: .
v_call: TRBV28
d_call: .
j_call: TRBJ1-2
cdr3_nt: TGTGCCAGCAGGATTAGACAGGCTTACTATGGCTACACCTTC
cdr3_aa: CASRIRQAYYGYTF

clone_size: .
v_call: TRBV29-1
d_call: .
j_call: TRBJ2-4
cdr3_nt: TGCAGCGTTGCAACTAGGAGCGGTGTGCTAGCCAAAAACATTCAGTACTTC
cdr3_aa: CSVATRSGVLAKNIQYF

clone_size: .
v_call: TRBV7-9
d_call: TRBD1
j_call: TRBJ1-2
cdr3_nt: TGTGCCAGCAGTTATGGACAGGGTATAGACTATGGCTACACCTTC
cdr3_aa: CASSYGQGIDYGYTF

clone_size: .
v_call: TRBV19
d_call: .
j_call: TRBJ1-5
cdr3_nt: TGTGCCAGTAGTATAGGTAACAGGGAATACAATCAGCCCCAGCATTTT
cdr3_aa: CASSIGNREYNQPQHF

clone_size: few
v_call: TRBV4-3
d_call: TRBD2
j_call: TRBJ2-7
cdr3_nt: TGCGCCAGCAGCCAAGTGAGCGGGAGTGTCGGCGAGCAGTACTTC
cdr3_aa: CASSQVSGSVGEQYF

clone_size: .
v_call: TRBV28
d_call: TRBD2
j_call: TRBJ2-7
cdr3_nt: TGTGCCAGCAGTTTTCGCGGGAGAGTTGGGTACGAGCAGTACTTC
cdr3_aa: CASSFRGRVGYEQYF

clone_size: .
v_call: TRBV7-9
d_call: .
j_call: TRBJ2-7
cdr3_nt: TGTGCCAGCAGCTTAGCACAAGGATACGAGCAGTACTTC
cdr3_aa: CASSLAQGYEQYF

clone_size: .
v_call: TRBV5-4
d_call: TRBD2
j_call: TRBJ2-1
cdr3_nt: TGTGCCAGCAGCTCCGGGACTAGCGCATCGAGCTCCTACAATGAGCAGTTCTTC
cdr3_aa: CASSSGTSASSSYNEQFF

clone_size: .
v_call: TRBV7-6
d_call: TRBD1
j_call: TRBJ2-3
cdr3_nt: TGTGCCAGCAGCAGGGGGACAGGTAGCACAGATACGCAGTATTTT
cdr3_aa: CASSRGTGSTDTQYF

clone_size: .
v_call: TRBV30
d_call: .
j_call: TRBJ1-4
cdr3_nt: TGTGCCTGGAGTGTACTCAGGGTCGGTGAAAAACTGTTTTTT
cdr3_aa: CAWSVLRVGEKLFF

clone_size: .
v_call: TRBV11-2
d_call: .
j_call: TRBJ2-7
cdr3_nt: TGTGCCAGCAGCTTAGCGGAGGGTACACACGAGCAGTACTTC
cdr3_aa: CASSLAEGTHEQYF

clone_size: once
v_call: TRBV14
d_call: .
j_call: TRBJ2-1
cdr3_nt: TGTGCCAGCAGCCAATTGCGGGGCCCCTCCTACAATGAGCAGTTCTTC
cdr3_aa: CASSQLRGPSYNEQFF

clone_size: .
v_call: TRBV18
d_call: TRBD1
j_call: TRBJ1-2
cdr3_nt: TGTGCCAGCTCACCCCCGGTTCGGACAGGACATGGGTACACCTTC
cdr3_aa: CASSPPVRTGHGYTF

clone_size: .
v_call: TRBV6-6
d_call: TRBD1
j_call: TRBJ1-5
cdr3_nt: TGTGCCAGTGACAGGGACACTTATAGCAATCAGCCCCAGCATTTT
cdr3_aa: CASDRDTYSNQPQHF

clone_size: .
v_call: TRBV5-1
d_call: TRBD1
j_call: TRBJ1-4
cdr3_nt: TGCGCCAGCAGCTTGGTCCCGACAGGGGGCAGCGGTAATGAAAAACTGTTTTTT
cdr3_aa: CASSLVPTGGSGNEKLFF

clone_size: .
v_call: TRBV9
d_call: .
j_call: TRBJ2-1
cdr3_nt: TGTGCCAGCAGCGTAGACGGGATAACCTACAATGAGCAGTTCTTC
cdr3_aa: CASSVDGITYNEQFF

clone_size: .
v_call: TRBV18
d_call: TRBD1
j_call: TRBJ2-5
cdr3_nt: TGTGCCAGCTCACCACCGAGGACAGGGTCAGAGACCCAGTACTTC
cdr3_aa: CASSPPRTGSETQYF

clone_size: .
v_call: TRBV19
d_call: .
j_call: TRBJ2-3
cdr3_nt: TGTGCCAGTAGTATAGGGGGCGCCTCCACGCAGTATTTT
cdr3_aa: CASSIGGASTQYF

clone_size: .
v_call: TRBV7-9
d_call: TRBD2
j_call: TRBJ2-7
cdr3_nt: TGTGCCAGCAGCCCACTTGACCTCAGCCTAGCGGGAGAATTTTACGAGCAGTACTTC
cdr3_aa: CASSPLDLSLAGEFYEQYF

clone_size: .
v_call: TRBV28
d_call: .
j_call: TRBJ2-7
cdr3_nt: TGTGCCAGCAGCCTGGGGTACGAGCAGTACTTC
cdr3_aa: CASSLGYEQYF

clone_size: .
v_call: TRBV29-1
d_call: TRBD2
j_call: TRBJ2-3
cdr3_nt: TGCAGTAGCGGGAGAGGGGAGAGAGATACGCAGTATTTT
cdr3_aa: CSSGRGERDTQYF

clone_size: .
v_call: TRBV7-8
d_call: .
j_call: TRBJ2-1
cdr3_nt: TGTGCCAGCAGCCCTACATCCGGCGGATCGAGTGAGCAGTTCTTC
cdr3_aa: CASSPTSGGSSEQFF

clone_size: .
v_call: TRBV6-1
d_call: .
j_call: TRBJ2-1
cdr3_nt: TGTGCCAGCAGTGAAGTAGTTCTCCCTACCTACAATGAGCAGTTCTTC
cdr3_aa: CASSEVVLPTYNEQFF

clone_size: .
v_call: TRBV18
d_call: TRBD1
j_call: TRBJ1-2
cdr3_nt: TGTGCCAGCTCACCAGACAGGGCCCTCTATGGCTACACCTTC
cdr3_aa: CASSPDRALYGYTF

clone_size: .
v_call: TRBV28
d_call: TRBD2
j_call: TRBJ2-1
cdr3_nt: TGTGCCAGCAGTTTCGCCGGGAGCGGGAGGCCAGAGCAGTTCTTC
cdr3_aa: CASSFAGSGRPEQFF

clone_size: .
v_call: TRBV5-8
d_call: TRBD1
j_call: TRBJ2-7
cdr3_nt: TGTGCCAGCAGCTTCTTGACAGGGGGATCCTACGAGCAGTACTTC
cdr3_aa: CASSFLTGGSYEQYF

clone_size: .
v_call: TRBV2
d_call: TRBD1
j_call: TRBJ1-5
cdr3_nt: TGTGCCAGCAGTGTGGACAGGGTTCAGCCCCAGCATTTT
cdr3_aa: CASSVDRVQPQHF

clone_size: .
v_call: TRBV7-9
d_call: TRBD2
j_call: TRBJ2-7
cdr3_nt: TGTGCCAGCAGCTATGACGGGAGGTCCGAGCAGTACTTC
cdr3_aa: CASSYDGRSEQYF

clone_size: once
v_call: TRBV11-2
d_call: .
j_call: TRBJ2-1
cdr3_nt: TGTGCCAGCAGCCGCGCCAGGGTTGGTGAGCAGTTCTTC
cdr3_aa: CASSRARVGEQFF

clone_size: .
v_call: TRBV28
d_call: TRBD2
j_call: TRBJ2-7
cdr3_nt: TGTGCCAGCAGTAACCCGACTAGCGGTACCTACGAGCAGTACTTC
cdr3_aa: CASSNPTSGTYEQYF

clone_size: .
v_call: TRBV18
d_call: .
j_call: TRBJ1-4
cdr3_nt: TGTGCCAGCTCACCCGCTATCCAAGCTAATGAAAAACTGTTTTTT
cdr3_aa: CASSPAIQANEKLFF

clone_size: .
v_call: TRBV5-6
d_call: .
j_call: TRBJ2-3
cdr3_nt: TGTGCCAGCAGCCCCACCCTGCGGGGCGGGAATGCAGATACGCAGTATTTT
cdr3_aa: CASSPTLRGGNADTQYF

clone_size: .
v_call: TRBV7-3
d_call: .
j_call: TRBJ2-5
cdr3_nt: TGTGCCAGCAGCCTGGGGAGCGGACAGCAAGAGACCCAGTACTTC
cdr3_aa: CASSLGSGQQETQYF

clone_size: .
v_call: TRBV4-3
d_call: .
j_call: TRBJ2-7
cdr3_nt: TGCGCCAGCTCCCGGGACCGCTCACCCTACGAGCAGTACTTC
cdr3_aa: CASSRDRSPYEQYF

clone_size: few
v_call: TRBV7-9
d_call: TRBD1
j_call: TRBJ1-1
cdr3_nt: TGTGCCAGCAGAAACAGGGGCCTCGAGAACACTGAAGCTTTCTTT
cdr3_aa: CASRNRGLENTEAFF

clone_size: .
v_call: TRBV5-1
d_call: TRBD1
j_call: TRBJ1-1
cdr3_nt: TGCGCCAGCAGCACGGACAGGGTGGGGACTGAAGCTTTCTTT
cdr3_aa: CASSTDRVGTEAFF

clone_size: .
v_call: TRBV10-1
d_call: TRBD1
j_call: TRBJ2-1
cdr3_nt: TGCGCCAGCTTTCTTCCGTCTGGGACAGCAACCTACAATGAGCAGTTCTTC
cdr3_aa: CASFLPSGTATYNEQFF